Following are 20 T cell receptor beta chains from one sample sequenced in a study of blood T cell repertoires in COVID-19. Generated by immunoSEQ multiplex PCR, the TCRdb table keeps only in-frame clones and is missing some. The sample contains under 150,000 clones, about 90% of which appear only once. Sequenced sample: peripheral blood. The receptors stem from a man aged 50 to 60 with active or convalescent COVID-19.

The chain has TRBV6-5 and TRBJ1-2; perhaps TRBD1 as D (5 bases). V lost 0 bases, J lost 5 bases, and 13 bases lay in between. Per the germline V gene, CDR1 is MNHEY and CDR2 is SVGAGI. The CDR3 loop spans 15 amino acids. CDR3 nucleotide sequence: TGTGCCAGCAGTTACTCAGCGGGGCCCCTATATGGCTACACCTTC. Amino acid sequence: CASSYSAGPLYGYTF.

This chain uses TRBV27 with TRBJ2-5, with 10 bases matching TRBD2. Looked up from germline, CDR1 is MNHEY and CDR2 is SMNVEV (reference sequence). The CDR3 runs to 16 residues. V shed 5 bases, J shed 1 base, and the junction held 7 bases outside the gene matches. CDR3 residues: CASSHRTSGTQETQYF. The CDR3 DNA follows: TGTGCCAGCAGTCACCGGACTAGCGGAACCCAAGAGACCCAGTACTTC.

This chain uses TRBV6-5 with TRBJ1-3; TRBD1 matches 9 bases. Germline CDR1 reads MNHEY; CDR2 reads SVGAGI. This CDR3 spans 15 amino acids. Trimming cost V 6 bases and J 4 bases; bases outside gene matches: 7. Written as DNA, the CDR3 is TGTGCCAGCAGCCCGACAGGGGGAAGGGGAAACACCATATATTTT. It codes for CASSPTGGRGNTIYF.

The rearrangement joins TRBV11-1 to TRBJ2-7; unclear D gene. Per germline, CDR1 SGHAT and CDR2 FQDESV (reference sequence). V was cut by 5 bases and J by 5 bases, with 19 bases left in between. This CDR3 contains 15 residues. This CDR3 reads CASSPRWAEPHEQYF. CDR3 coding DNA: TGTGCCAGCAGCCCGAGATGGGCAGAACCCCACGAGCAGTACTTC.

J is TRBJ1-1 and V is TRBV6-5; D is undetermined. The germline CDR1 and CDR2 sequences are MNHEY and SVGAGI. The CDR3 contains 13 residues. The ends were cut back, 8 bases at V and 4 bases at J, with 14 bases in the middle. The CDR3 bases are TGTGCCAGCCTGACACTGGTTGGCACTGAAGCTTTCTTT. Translated: CASLTLVGTEAFF.

This clone was picked up one time. A read error may produce the germline difference seen at one junction end. The chain combines TRBV7-2 with TRBJ2-7, with D unclear. Germline CDR1 SGHTA, CDR2 FQGNSA. The CDR3 runs to 13 residues. The CDR3 reads CASSLDADYEQYF. DNA for the CDR3: TGTGCCAGCAGTTTAGACGCAGACTACGAGCAGTACTTC.

In its sample, this clone was seen a few times. Other nucleotide sequences in the sample specify the same CDR3. The chain uses TRBV7-9 and TRBJ2-7, with a weak D call TRBD1 (5 bases). The CDR3 has 12 residues. Trimming pared 2 bases from V and 4 bases from J, leaving 6 bases between. Germline CDR1 reads SEHNR; CDR2 reads FQNEAQ (reference sequence). The DNA of the CDR3 is TGTGCCAGCAGCTTACAGGGTTACGAGCAGTACTTC. The encoded protein is CASSLQGYEQYF.

This clone turned up a few times. The rearrangement links TRBV7-2 to TRBJ2-5; TRBD2 matches 9 bases. Germline V gene data show CDR1 as SGHTA and CDR2 as FQGNSA. CDR3 length: 18 residues. V was clipped by 4 bases and J by 2 bases; unmatched bases: 14. CDR3 sequence (DNA): TGTGCCAGCAGCTCACAGGCTAGCGGGAAGTCGAATCAAGAGACCCAGTACTTC. Translated, it gives CASSSQASGKSNQETQYF.

V and J are TRBV18 and TRBJ1-1; 9 bases agree with TRBD1. CDR1 is KGHSH and CDR2 is LQKENI in the germline V gene. The CDR3 totals 17 residues. The V gene end was trimmed by 5 bases and the J gene end by 0 bases; junction bases not matched to a gene: 10. The CDR3 sequence: CASSYRRTGEMNTEAFF. The CDR3 DNA is TGTGCCAGCTCATATCGGAGGACAGGGGAGATGAACACTGAAGCTTTCTTT.

CDR3 sequence (DNA): TGCGCCAGCAGCCAAGCTTTGGCTAGCCTCGGATCCTACGAGCAGTACTTC. This encodes CASSQALASLGSYEQYF. This chain links TRBV4-3 with TRBJ2-7, with D maybe TRBD2 (5 bases). CDR3 length: 17 residues. The V gene lost 1 base and the J gene lost 1 base, with 17 bases spanning the gap. The germline gives CDR1 LGHNA, CDR2 YSLEER.

The chain recombines TRBV29-1 with TRBJ1-1, with D hard to call. V dropped 4 bases and J dropped 0 bases, with 9 bases sitting between them. CDR3 length equals 13 residues. Germline assignment: CDR1 SQVTM and CDR2 ANQGSEA. Here the CDR3 reads CSVGRQMNTEAFF. For the CDR3, the DNA is TGCAGCGTTGGTCGCCAGATGAACACTGAAGCTTTCTTT.

The chain joins TRBV2 to TRBJ2-5; 7 positions agree with TRBD1. This CDR3 has 15 residues. V dropped 5 bases and J dropped 2; count of bases not matched to a gene: 8. Germline V lookup: CDR1 SNHLY, CDR2 FYNNEI. CDR3 residues: CASSNPGRGQETQYF. The CDR3, as DNA: TGTGCCAGCAGTAATCCGGGCAGGGGGCAAGAGACCCAGTACTTC.

The chain couples TRBV9 to TRBJ1-6, with D perhaps matching TRBD1 (6 bases). The CDR3 runs 14 residues. Germline CDR1 SGDLS, CDR2 YYNGEE. Trimming took off 4 bases at V and 8 bases at J, with 13 bases between the two ends. The CDR3, as DNA: TGTGCCAGCAGCCCCCAGAGGGGGTATTCACCCCTCCACTTT. It yields the protein CASSPQRGYSPLHF.

The rearrangement uses TRBV5-4 and TRBJ2-1; D perhaps matches TRBD2 (6 bases). The V gene lost 4 bases and the J gene lost 6 bases, with 20 bases spanning the gap. The CDR3 extends over 16 amino acids. In germline, CDR1 is SGHNT, CDR2 YYREEE (reference sequence). CDR3 amino acids: CASSQRAGNIRNEQFF. CDR3 sequence (DNA): TGTGCCAGCAGCCAGAGGGCGGGAAATATACGCAATGAGCAGTTCTTC.

The chain couples TRBV14 to TRBJ1-1; 8 bases are shared with TRBD1. CDR3 length: 17 residues. The junction had 8 bases not matched to a gene; V was cut back by 1 base and J by 1 base. CDR1 is SGHDN and CDR2 is FVKESK in the germline V gene. CDR3 protein: CASSQGSGGVKNTEAFF. CDR3 DNA sequence: TGTGCCAGCAGCCAAGGGTCAGGGGGCGTTAAGAACACTGAAGCTTTCTTT. The complete variable domain, with remaining parts taken from reference TRBV14 and TRBJ1-1, reads EAGVTQFPSHSVIEKGQTVTLRCDPISGHDNLYWYRRVMGKEIKFLLHFVKESKQDESGMPNNRFLAERTGGTYSTLKVQPAELEDSGVYFCASSQGSGGVKNTEAFFGQGTRLTVV.

The chain carries TRBV29-1 and TRBJ2-3; 7 positions agree with TRBD1. Germline CDR1 and CDR2: SQVTM and ANQGSEA. This CDR3 region has 14 residues. Germline trimming cut 2 bases from V and 4 bases from J; bases unmatched to any gene: 6. The CDR3 nucleotides read TGCAGCGTTGAAAAAGGGGGCCGCGCAGATACGCAGTATTTT. This sequence encodes CSVEKGGRADTQYF.

This clone came up a few times. V and J are TRBV2 and TRBJ2-7; 8 bases align to TRBD1. V lost 6 bases, J lost 4 bases, and 8 bases stayed unmatched. Germline V CDR1 and CDR2: SNHLY, FYNNEI. The CDR3 is made up of 14 amino acids. CDR3 protein: CASSLDRGYYEQYF. The DNA of the CDR3 is TGTGCCAGCAGCCTCGACAGGGGATATTACGAGCAGTACTTC.

This clone came up a few times. J is TRBJ1-5 and V is TRBV28; the D is unclear. Deletions cut 3 bases from V and 0 bases from J, with 9 bases between. The germline V gene has CDR1 MDHEN and CDR2 SYDVKM. This CDR3 has 15 residues. The CDR3 nucleotides are TGTGCCAGCAGTTTGGAGCTCTATAGCAATCAGCCCCAGCATTTT. It is translated as CASSLELYSNQPQHF.

The chain combines TRBV7-9 with TRBJ2-1; D is perhaps TRBD1 (6 bases). Per the germline V gene, CDR1 is SEHNR and CDR2 is FQNEAQ (reference sequence). This CDR3 spans 14 amino acids. V was shortened by 1 base and J by 10 bases, with 14 bases between the two germline ends. CDR3 in DNA: TGTGCCAGCAGCTTAGTTACAGGGCCCGGGGAGCAGTTCTTC. This gives the protein CASSLVTGPGEQFF.

The V gene is TRBV6-5, the J gene TRBJ1-5, with D perhaps matching TRBD1 (6 bases). Trimming shortened V by 8 bases and J by 5 bases, and 16 bases separated the two germline ends. This CDR3 spans 14 amino acids. The germline CDR1 and CDR2 sequences are MNHEY and SVGAGI. The CDR3 sequence is CASRQRGGDQPQHF. CDR3 in DNA: TGTGCCAGCCGGCAAAGGGGGGGGGATCAGCCCCAGCATTTT.